What follows describes a single T cell receptor (beta chain). Its antigen is as yet unknown. The repertoire was sequenced with immunoSEQ multiplex PCR; TCRdb's copy has only in-frame clones and lacks some. The table has 30,000 to 40,000 clones, approximately 80% seen once. This sample is part of a study of a mutant IDH1 vaccine in newly diagnosed glioma. Trimming shortened V by 3 bases and J by 6 bases, and 10 bases separated the two germline ends. The germline gives CDR1 LNHDA, CDR2 SQIVND (reference sequence). The CDR3 consists of 13 residues. Described time point: week 5, during vaccination. In the vaccine, a single dose held 300 ug of the mutant IDH1 20-mer peptide, along with topical imiquimod.

The receptor was derived from a man aged 50-59 years with glioma. The genes are TRBV19 and TRBJ2-3; D remains unclear. Material: PBMCs, obtained from a glioma patient whose treatment included an IDH1 peptide vaccine. The CDR3 DNA reads TGTGCCAGTAGTATTAGGTCGTGGGATACGCAGTATTTT. Its translation is CASSIRSWDTQYF.